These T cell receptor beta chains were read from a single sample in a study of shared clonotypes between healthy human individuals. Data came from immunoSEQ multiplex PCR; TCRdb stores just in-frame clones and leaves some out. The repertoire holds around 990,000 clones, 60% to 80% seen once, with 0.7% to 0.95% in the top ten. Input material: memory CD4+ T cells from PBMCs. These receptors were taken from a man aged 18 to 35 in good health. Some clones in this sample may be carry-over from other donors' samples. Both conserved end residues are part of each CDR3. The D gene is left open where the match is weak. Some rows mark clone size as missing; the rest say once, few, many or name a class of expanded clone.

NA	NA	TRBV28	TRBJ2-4	TGTGCCAGCACCGGGACCCCTCCCGCCAAAAACATTCAGTACTTC	CASTGTPPAKNIQYF
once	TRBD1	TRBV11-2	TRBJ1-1	TGTGCCAGCAGCTTTGGACAGGGGGGCACTGAAGCTTTCTTT	CASSFGQGGTEAFF
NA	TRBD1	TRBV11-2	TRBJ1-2	TGTGCCAGCAGCTCGGTGCGGGACAGAGCCTATTATGGCTACACCTTC	CASSSVRDRAYYGYTF
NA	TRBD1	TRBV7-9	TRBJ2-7	TGTGCCAGCAGCTTCCCCCCCCGGGACAGGGGCTCCGAGCAGTACTTC	CASSFPPRDRGSEQYF
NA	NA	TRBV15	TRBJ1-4	TGTGCCACCAGCGCGGCTCCTGGGGCGCGGGCTAATGAAAAACTGTTTTTT	CATSAAPGARANEKLFF
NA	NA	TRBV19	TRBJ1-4	TGTGCCAGTAGAAGGACAAGAATTGAAAAACTGTTTTTT	CASRRTRIEKLFF
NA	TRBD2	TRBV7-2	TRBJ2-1	TGTGCCAGCAGCTTAGGGAGCGGGAGGAGCAATGAGCAGTTCTTC	CASSLGSGRSNEQFF
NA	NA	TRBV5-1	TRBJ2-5	TGCGCCAGCAGCTTCCGACAGTCTCAAGAGACCCAGTACTTC	CASSFRQSQETQYF
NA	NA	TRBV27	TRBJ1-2	TGTGCCAGCAGTCACAACGCGGGGACATCTAACTATGGCTACACCTTC	CASSHNAGTSNYGYTF
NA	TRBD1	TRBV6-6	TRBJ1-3	TGTGCCAGCAGGAAGGGACAGCGAGACTCTGGAAACACCATATATTTT	CASRKGQRDSGNTIYF
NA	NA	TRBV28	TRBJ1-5	TGTGCCAGCAGCCCCCAGGGGCATCCGCCCCAGCATTTT	CASSPQGHPPQHF